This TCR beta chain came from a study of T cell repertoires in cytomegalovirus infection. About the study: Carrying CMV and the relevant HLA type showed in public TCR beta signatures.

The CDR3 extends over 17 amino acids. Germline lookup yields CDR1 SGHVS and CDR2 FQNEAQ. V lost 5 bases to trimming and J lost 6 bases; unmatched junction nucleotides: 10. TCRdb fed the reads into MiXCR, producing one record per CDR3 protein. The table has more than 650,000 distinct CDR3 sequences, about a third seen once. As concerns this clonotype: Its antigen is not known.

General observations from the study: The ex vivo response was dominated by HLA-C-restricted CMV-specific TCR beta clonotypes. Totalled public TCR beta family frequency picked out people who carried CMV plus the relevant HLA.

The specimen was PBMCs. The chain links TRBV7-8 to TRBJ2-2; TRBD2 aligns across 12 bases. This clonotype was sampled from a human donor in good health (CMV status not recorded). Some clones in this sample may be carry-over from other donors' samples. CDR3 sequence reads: CASSPRSGLAGSGELFF. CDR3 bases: TGTGCCAGCAGCCCTAGATCGGGACTAGCGGGTTCCGGGGAGCTGTTTTTT.